The clone carrying this T cell receptor beta chain was seen a single time. Its cognate antigen is unknown. cDNA libraries of TCR beta carried unique molecular identifiers. It was from about 0.98 to 11 million T cells that some 460,000 cDNA molecules came. TCRdb recomputed calls from the PCR reads with MiXCR, one row per CDR3 protein. The table includes 380,000 or so distinct CDR3 sequences, less than 35% detected once. Trimming left V 5 bases short and J 5 bases short, with 23 bases between. This CDR3 region has 17 residues. Germline V gene data show CDR1 as SGHTA and CDR2 as FQGNSA. This specimen belongs to a study of post-analysis software for immune sequencing data. Findings and limits, study-wide: Among four to six TRBV segments more frequent in patients than controls were TRBV5-6, TRBV5-1 and TRBV20-1.

Sequenced sample: blood. This TCR derives from a girl aged 5 to 17 with multiple sclerosis. V usage is TRBV7-2 and J usage is TRBJ2-3, with D tentatively TRBD1 (6 bases). The CDR3 protein is CASSPKKTGDYVDTQYF. The CDR3 DNA reads TGTGCCAGCAGCCCTAAAAAGACAGGAGACTATGTAGATACGCAGTATTTT. The variable domain in full, completed from reference TRBV7-2 and TRBJ2-3, reads GAGVSQSPSNKVTEKGKDVELRCDPISGHTALYWYRQSLGQGLEFLIYFQGNSAPDKSGLPSDRFSAERTGGSVSTLTIQRTQQEDSAVYLCASSPKKTGDYVDTQYFGPGTRLTVL.